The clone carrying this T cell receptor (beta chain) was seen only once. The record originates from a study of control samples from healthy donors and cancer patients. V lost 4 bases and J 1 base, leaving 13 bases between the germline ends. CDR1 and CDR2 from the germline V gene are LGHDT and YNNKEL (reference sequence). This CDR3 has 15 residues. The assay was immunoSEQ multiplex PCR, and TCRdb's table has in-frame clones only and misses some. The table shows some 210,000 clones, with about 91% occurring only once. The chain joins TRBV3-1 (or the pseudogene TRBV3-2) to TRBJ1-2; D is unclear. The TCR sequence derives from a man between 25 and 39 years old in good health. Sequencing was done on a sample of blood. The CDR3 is CASSLLLDRNYGYTF. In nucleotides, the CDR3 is TGTGCCAGCAGCCTCCTCCTAGATCGTAACTATGGCTACACCTTC.